The entry below gives a single TCR beta chain sequence along with its context. No antigen is known for it. This specimen comes from a study of cytotoxic CD8 clonotypes in ibrutinib-treated CLL. Study outcomes and limitations: At the start, clonality exceeded age-matched healthy donors and followed circulating CD8+ T-cell counts.

Sequencing was performed with immunoSEQ multiplex PCR; in TCRdb, only in-frame clones are kept and a portion is missing. The sample has 65,000 to 95,000 clones, 86% seen once. This receptor was obtained from a human donor with chronic lymphocytic leukemia. Sequences were derived from PBMCs, sampled before ibrutinib treatment.

The CDR3, as DNA: TGTGCCAGCAGCCTCGGGACAGGGATTGTGAGGCAGCCCCAGCATTTT. Its translation is CASSLGTGIVRQPQHF. The V and J genes are TRBV28 and TRBJ1-5; 9 positions match TRBD1. Trimming at V came to 6 bases and at J to 7 bases, leaving 13 bases not matched to a gene. This CDR3 contains 16 residues. Germline loops: CDR1 MDHEN, CDR2 SYDVKM.